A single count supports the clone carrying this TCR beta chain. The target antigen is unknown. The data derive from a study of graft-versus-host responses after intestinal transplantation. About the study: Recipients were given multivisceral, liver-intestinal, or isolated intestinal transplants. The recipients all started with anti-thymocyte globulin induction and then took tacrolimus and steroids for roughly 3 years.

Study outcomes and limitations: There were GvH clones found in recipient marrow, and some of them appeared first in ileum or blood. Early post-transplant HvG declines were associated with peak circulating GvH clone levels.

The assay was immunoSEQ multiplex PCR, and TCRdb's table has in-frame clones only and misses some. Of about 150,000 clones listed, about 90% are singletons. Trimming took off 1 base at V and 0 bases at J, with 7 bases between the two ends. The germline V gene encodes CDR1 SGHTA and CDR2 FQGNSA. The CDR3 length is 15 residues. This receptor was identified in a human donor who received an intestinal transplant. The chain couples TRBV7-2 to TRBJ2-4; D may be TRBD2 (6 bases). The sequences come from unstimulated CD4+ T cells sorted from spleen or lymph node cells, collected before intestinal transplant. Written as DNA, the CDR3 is TGTGCCAGCAGCTTAGACGGGAGAGCCAAAAACATTCAGTACTTC. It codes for CASSLDGRAKNIQYF.